Described below is a single T cell receptor beta chain sequence and its context. Its antigen is still unknown. This specimen belongs to a study of cytomegalovirus exposure and HLA in healthy donors. Findings and caveats of the study: Accurate predictions that matched the HLA-A and HLA-B alleles of most subjects were reportedly made from TCR beta sequences. Rarity marked most TCR sequences, yet some public TCRs occurred in many donors. Altogether, around 160 TCR beta chains were recorded as cytomegalovirus-associated.

The CDR3 extends over 19 amino acids. Between the trimmed V and J ends, which lost 2 bases and 2 bases, there was a span of 22 bases. CDR1 and CDR2 (germline): SGHDN, FVKESK. Amplification used 60 Vbeta primers and 13 Jbeta primers. TCRdb's copy holds only in-frame clones and misses some; the assay was immunoSEQ multiplex PCR. Among 95,000 to 100,000 clones, more than 70% were seen once, and the ten largest hold 7.7%. Source material: PBMCs. V gene TRBV14 combines with J gene TRBJ2-1, with D perhaps TRBD1 (5 bases). This clonotype was sampled from a female donor in good health and CMV-seronegative. CDR3 DNA: TGTGCCAGCAGCCAACGGGCAGGGCGATCCCCATTTACCTACAATGAGCAGTTCTTC. This codes for CASSQRAGRSPFTYNEQFF. The full variable domain, completed using reference TRBV14 and TRBJ2-1, is EAGVTQFPSHSVIEKGQTVTLRCDPISGHDNLYWYRRVMGKEIKFLLHFVKESKQDESGMPNNRFLAERTGGTYSTLKVQPAELEDSGVYFCASSQRAGRSPFTYNEQFFGPGTRLTVL.